The 12 T cell receptor beta chains below were found in one sample sequenced in a study of shared clonotypes between healthy human individuals. The table came from immunoSEQ multiplex PCR; TCRdb's copy has only in-frame clones and leaves some out. The data show 2 million to 3 million clones, 80% to 95% seen once. The sequencing sample was made of naive CD4+ T cells from PBMCs. The subset denotes: CD45RA+ positively selected. The source of these receptors is a man aged 18-30 years in good health. Some clones in this sample may be carry-over from other donors' samples.

This chain connects TRBV5-1 to TRBJ2-3, with TRBD2 matching 7 bases. Germline trimming cut 0 bases from V and 4 bases from J; bases unmatched to any gene: 14. The CDR3 is made up of 18 amino acids. In germline, CDR1 is SGHRS, CDR2 YFSETQ. CDR3: CASSLDSVGGRVPDTQYF. The CDR3 nucleotides are TGCGCCAGCAGCTTGGATTCAGTTGGCGGGAGAGTCCCAGATACGCAGTATTTT.

V usage is TRBV28 and J usage is TRBJ1-5; weak D call: TRBD1 (5 bases). V lost 6 bases, J lost 4 bases, and 16 bases lay in between. The CDR3 has 15 amino acids. Germline V gene lookup returns CDR1 MDHEN and CDR2 SYDVKM. The CDR3 DNA reads as TGTGCCAGCAGCCCTGCGGGCAGGGCTAATCAGCCCCAGCATTTT. Its translation: CASSPAGRANQPQHF.

A single count supports this clone. The chain employs TRBV28 and TRBJ1-3, with a tentative D call TRBD1 (5 bases). Trimming stripped 2 bases from V and 7 bases from J, with 15 bases between. The CDR3 length is 15 residues. In germline, CDR1 is MDHEN, CDR2 SYDVKM. The CDR3 here is CASSLRQGYVNTIYF. The CDR3 region has the DNA TGTGCCAGCAGTTTACGTCAGGGTTATGTGAACACCATATATTTT.

This sequence joins TRBV28 and TRBJ1-2, with a weak D call TRBD1 (6 bases). Trimming cost V 6 bases and J 6 bases, with 14 bases left between them. CDR1 MDHEN and CDR2 SYDVKM come from the germline V gene. There are 13 residues in the CDR3. CDR3 region: CASSQGTWDGYTF. The CDR3 DNA is TGTGCCAGCAGCCAGGGGACCTGGGATGGCTACACCTTC.

This clone was recorded once. The rearrangement uses TRBV6-1 and TRBJ1-5; D call uncertain. The CDR3 runs 13 residues. With 8 bases removed from V and 5 bases from J, the gap between germline ends came to 13 bases. CDR1 is MNHNS, CDR2 SASEGT, per germline. The CDR3 DNA is TGTGCCAGCTCCAGGCTAATTGATCAGCCCCAGCATTTT. It encodes CASSRLIDQPQHF.

Points on this clone: Other DNA sequences in the sample encode the same CDR3. This chain joins TRBV5-1 and TRBJ1-6; D is unresolved. The CDR3 contains 14 residues. The V gene lost 0 bases and the J gene lost 4 bases, with 5 bases spanning the gap. CDR1 SGHRS and CDR2 YFSETQ come from the germline V gene. The CDR3 loop reads CASSLGQYNSPLHF. CDR3 in DNA: TGCGCCAGCAGCTTGGGGCAGTATAATTCACCCCTCCACTTT.

The chain links TRBV5-1 to TRBJ1-1, with a possible D match to TRBD1 (6 bases). The CDR3 runs 16 residues. V gave up 2 bases and J gave up 0 bases, with 14 bases separating them. The germline V gene encodes CDR1 SGHRS and CDR2 YFSETQ. The CDR3 loop reads CASSFGQSYMNTEAFF. CDR3 DNA sequence: TGCGCCAGCAGCTTCGGACAGAGCTACATGAACACTGAAGCTTTCTTT.

Worth noting for this clone: This sample includes further DNA sequences coding for the same CDR3. The V and J genes are TRBV11-2 and TRBJ1-2; 7 bases fit TRBD1. This CDR3 is built from 13 residues. V dropped 2 bases and J dropped 6; count of bases not matched to a gene: 3. Per germline, CDR1 SGHAT and CDR2 FQNNGV. Written as DNA, the CDR3 is TGTGCCAGCAGCTTAAACAGGGGAAATGGCTACACCTTC. Protein: CASSLNRGNGYTF.

The chain joins TRBV5-4 to TRBJ1-5; weak D call: TRBD1 (5 bases). CDR1 SGHNT and CDR2 YYREEE come from the germline V gene (reference sequence). The CDR3 runs to 17 residues. Trimming removed 4 bases from V and 0 bases from J, with 17 bases in between. The CDR3 region has the DNA TGTGCCAGCAGCCCCGGAGCAGGGTTTTATAGCAATCAGCCCCAGCATTTT. This sequence encodes CASSPGAGFYSNQPQHF.

The chain combines TRBV6-5 with TRBJ2-1; D unresolved. The length of the CDR3 is 11 residues. V gave up 7 bases and J gave up 7 bases, with 8 bases separating them. The V gene's germline CDR1 is MNHEY and CDR2 SVGAGI. CDR3 in DNA: TGTGCCAGCACTAAGGGTAATGAGCAGTTCTTC. This translates into CASTKGNEQFF.

The V and J genes are TRBV4-2 and TRBJ2-1; 7 bases are a match to TRBD2. Per germline, CDR1 LGHNA and CDR2 YNFKEQ. The CDR3 covers 16 residues. V dropped 3 bases and J dropped 4; count of bases not matched to a gene: 9. CDR3 loop: CASSQVGLDRYNEQFF. Written as DNA, the CDR3 is TGTGCCAGCAGCCAGGTAGGACTAGACAGATACAATGAGCAGTTCTTC.

V usage is TRBV11-1 and J usage is TRBJ2-3; 8 bases agree with TRBD1. Germline loops: CDR1 SGHAT, CDR2 FQDESV (reference sequence). After removal of 9 bases from V and 2 bases from J, the junction contained 7 bases not matched to a gene. The CDR3 contains 14 residues. The CDR3 loop is CASRRQGPTDTQYF. CDR3 sequence (DNA): TGTGCCAGTAGGAGACAGGGGCCCACAGATACGCAGTATTTT. The full variable domain, rest sourced from reference TRBV11-1 and TRBJ2-3, is EAEVAQSPRYKITEKSQAVAFWCDPISGHATLYWYRQILGQGPELLVQFQDESVVDDSQLPKDRFSAERLKGVDSTLKIQPAELGDSAMYLCASRRQGPTDTQYFGPGTRLTVL.